What follows are 22 T cell receptor beta chains derived from one specimen sequenced in a study of response to subunit inactivated influenza vaccine. TCRdb re-analysed the RT-PCR reads in MiXCR, keeping a single row per CDR3 protein. There are about 780,000 distinct CDR3 sequences in the sample; about 18% occur only once, and 11% lies in the top ten. This material consisted of PBMCs from blood, taken around 5 days after vaccination. These receptors were taken from a man aged 50 to 59 who received an inactivated influenza vaccine.

This chain uses TRBV6-6 with TRBJ1-2, with 9 bases identical to TRBD1. The CDR3 is 12 amino acids. The V segment lost 7 bases and the J segment 8 bases; nucleotides outside the gene matches: 5. Germline loops: CDR1 MNHNY, CDR2 SVGAGI (reference sequence). The CDR3 coding sequence is TGTGCCAGCAATACCGGGACAGGGGGCTACACCTTC. This sequence encodes CASNTGTGGYTF.

The chain has TRBV28 and TRBJ2-5; D remains unclear. Germline V gives CDR1 MDHEN, CDR2 SYDVKM. The CDR3 sequence is 12 residues long. V lost 2 bases to trimming and J lost 10 bases, with 11 bases between them. The DNA for the CDR3 is TGTGCCAGCAGTTTACCCGCCTTGGTCCAGTACTTC. It yields the protein CASSLPALVQYF.

This chain links TRBV6-2 or TRBV6-3 with TRBJ2-1; TRBD2 agrees at 9 bases. The junction had 9 bases not matched to a gene; V was cut back by 2 bases and J by 4 bases. The germline CDR1 and CDR2 sequences are MNHEY and SVGEGT. This CDR3 has 17 residues. The CDR3 region is CASSYAGLAPTYNEQFF. CDR3 DNA: TGTGCCAGCAGTTACGCGGGACTAGCACCTACTTACAATGAGCAGTTCTTC.

The table lists this clonotype with many counts. The gene calls are TRBV5-5 and TRBJ2-1; TRBD1 aligns across 8 bases. The germline V gene has CDR1 SGHKS and CDR2 YYEKEE (reference sequence). V was clipped by 4 bases and J by 5 bases; unmatched bases: 8. This CDR3 comprises 15 residues. CDR3 in DNA: TGTGCCAGCAGCCGAGAGTGGACAGGGCACAATGAGCAGTTCTTC. It is translated as CASSREWTGHNEQFF.

This chain uses TRBV20-1 with TRBJ2-1; TRBD2 aligns across 10 bases. The CDR3 totals 15 residues. CDR1 and CDR2 from the germline V gene are DFQATT and SNEGSKA (reference sequence). V gave up 5 bases and J gave up 4 bases; unmatched junction bases: 8. CDR3 nucleotide sequence: TGCAGTGCTGGAGGTCCTAGCGGGGGATACAATGAGCAGTTCTTC. This gives the protein CSAGGPSGGYNEQFF.

This clonotype was detected a few times. This chain joins TRBV6-1 and TRBJ2-7, with a tentative D call TRBD2 (6 bases). V was clipped by 5 bases and J by 0 bases, with 14 bases between them. The CDR3 runs to 15 residues. The germline CDR1 and CDR2 sequences are MNHNS and SASEGT. The CDR3 coding sequence is TGTGCCAGCAGTCCGGACGGACTAAGCTCCTACGAGCAGTACTTC. Translation: CASSPDGLSSYEQYF.

The chain joins TRBV20-1 to TRBJ2-3, with 8 bases identical to TRBD2. CDR3 size: 14 residues. V shed 6 bases and J 3 bases; nucleotides not matched to a gene: 8. The germline V gene encodes CDR1 DFQATT and CDR2 SNEGSKA (reference sequence). The CDR3 region has the DNA TGCAGTGCGTTAGCGGGGTCGGGGACAGATACGCAGTATTTT. Translation gives CSALAGSGTDTQYF.

V gene TRBV28 combines with J gene TRBJ2-4, with D possibly being TRBD2 (5 bases). Germline V gene data show CDR1 as MDHEN and CDR2 as SYDVKM. This CDR3 is built from 13 residues. Trimming stripped 1 base from V and 12 bases from J, with 13 bases between. CDR3 DNA: TGTGCCAGCAGTTTATTTGGGAGTGTACATCAGTACTTC. This translates into CASSLFGSVHQYF.

The chain has TRBV12-3 or TRBV12-4 and TRBJ2-3, with 9 bases aligning to TRBD2. The CDR3 consists of 16 residues. J was trimmed by 10 bases and V by 4 bases; bases with no gene match: 15. The CDR3 protein is CASSSTGLASPPSQYF. In DNA form, the CDR3 reads TGTGCCAGCAGTTCCACGGGACTAGCTTCTCCTCCATCGCAGTATTTT.

In DNA, the CDR3 is TGCAGTGCTAGTCCTAGCGGGGGACCCTACGAGCAGTACTTC. Its translation is CSASPSGGPYEQYF. The gene calls are TRBV20-1 and TRBJ2-7; 10 nucleotides align to TRBD2. The germline V gene encodes CDR1 DFQATT and CDR2 SNEGSKA (reference sequence). The CDR3 totals 14 residues. V was pared by 3 bases and J by 2 bases, with 4 bases of the junction left unmatched.

This clonotype has just one count. The chain carries TRBV20-1 and TRBJ2-7, with D tentatively TRBD1 or TRBD2 (5 bases each). CDR3 length: 15 residues. Per the germline V gene, CDR1 is DFQATT and CDR2 is SNEGSKA (reference sequence). V gave up 3 bases and J gave up 4 bases, with 19 bases separating them. The CDR3 coding sequence is TGCAGTGCTAGCCCGACGGCAGGGAGCAGGTACGAGCAGTACTTC. This codes for CSASPTAGSRYEQYF.

This clonotype has only a few counts. The chain combines TRBV29-1 with TRBJ2-1; D not certain. The CDR3 is made up of 14 amino acids. Germline CDR1 SQVTM, CDR2 ANQGSEA. V was pared by 3 bases and J by 8 bases, with 17 bases between. CDR3 nucleotides: TGCAGCGTTGAGGAACAGACAAGAGGCTATGAGCAGTTCTTC. It is translated as CSVEEQTRGYEQFF.

This clonotype was detected a few times. CDR3 amino acids: CASSSLQGARKLFF. The CDR3 DNA sequence: TGTGCCAGCAGCTCCCTCCAGGGGGCGCGGAAACTGTTTTTT. V usage is TRBV5-6 and J usage is TRBJ1-4; TRBD1 matches 8 bases. The ends lost 3 bases at V and 11 bases at J; junction bases unmatched: 9. The CDR3 contains 14 residues. Germline CDR1 SGHDT, CDR2 YYEEEE.

This clonotype was detected many times. The chain combines TRBV20-1 with TRBJ2-1, with D possibly matching TRBD2 (6 bases). CDR3 length: 13 amino acids. The germline gives CDR1 DFQATT, CDR2 SNEGSKA (reference sequence). V lost 1 base and J lost 6, with 10 bases in between. CDR3 sequence reads: CSARVGLVNEQFF. CDR3 coding DNA: TGCAGTGCTAGAGTGGGACTGGTCAATGAGCAGTTCTTC.

The CDR3 nucleotides are TGTGCCATCAGAGACAGTGATTGGTCGCAGTATTTT. It yields the protein CAIRDSDWSQYF. The chain joins TRBV10-3 to TRBJ2-3; D might be TRBD1 (5 bases). Trimming took off 6 bases at V and 10 bases at J, with 14 bases between the two ends. CDR3 length equals 12 residues. CDR1 and CDR2 (germline): ENHRY, SYGVKD.

The chain couples TRBV24-1 to TRBJ2-1; 10 bases match TRBD2. The junction had 4 bases not matched to a gene; V was cut back by 3 bases and J by 3 bases. The germline CDR1 and CDR2 sequences are KGHDR and SFDVKD. The CDR3 runs to 16 residues. CDR3 sequence reads: CATSDPSGGVYNEQFF. The CDR3, as DNA: TGTGCCACCAGTGATCCGAGCGGGGGGGTCTACAATGAGCAGTTCTTC.

The genes are TRBV12-3 or TRBV12-4 and TRBJ2-1; possibly TRBD1 for D (6 bases). V was shortened by 6 bases and J by 6 bases, with 15 bases between the two germline ends. CDR3 size: 14 residues. The CDR3 region is CASSFGPRGNEQFF. CDR3 sequence (DNA): TGTGCCAGCAGCTTTGGACCCAGGGGCAATGAGCAGTTCTTC.

The rearrangement joins TRBV29-1 to TRBJ2-3, with 12 bases that match TRBD1. CDR1 SQVTM and CDR2 ANQGSEA come from the germline V gene. The CDR3 runs 17 residues. Losses at the gene ends were 5 bases for V and 5 bases for J; bases not matched to a gene: 14. The CDR3 reads CSVRPGQGAPARDTQYF. DNA of the CDR3: TGCAGCGTTAGGCCGGGACAGGGGGCCCCCGCTAGAGATACGCAGTATTTT.

The chain couples TRBV7-2 to TRBJ1-6; no reliable D call. The CDR3 spans 14 residues. Trimming pared 8 bases from V and 0 bases from J, leaving 8 bases between. Germline CDR1 reads SGHTA; CDR2 reads FQGNSA. The CDR3 loop reads CASGSSSYNSPLHF. The DNA for the CDR3 is TGTGCCAGCGGGTCGAGCTCCTATAATTCACCCCTCCACTTT.

This chain joins TRBV4-3 and TRBJ1-4, with D tentatively TRBD1 (6 bases). CDR3 length: 14 amino acids. V gave up 3 bases and J gave up 5 bases, with 10 bases separating them. In germline, CDR1 is LGHNA, CDR2 YSLEER. The CDR3 nucleotides are TGCGCCAGCAGCCAGGGGCAGGGGAATGAAAAACTGTTTTTT. It specifies CASSQGQGNEKLFF.

The chain employs TRBV12-3 or TRBV12-4 and TRBJ2-2; tentative D call: TRBD1 (6 bases). The CDR3 has 15 amino acids. Trimming took off 6 bases at V and 1 base at J, with 12 bases between the two ends. DNA for the CDR3: TGTGCCAGCAGATCCTGGACAGAGAACACCGGGGAGCTGTTTTTT. Protein: CASRSWTENTGELFF.

The chain couples TRBV20-1 to TRBJ1-1; D gene uncertain. V shed 0 bases and J shed 3 bases, with 5 bases lying between them. The CDR3 has 12 amino acids. Germline V CDR1 and CDR2: DFQATT, SNEGSKA (reference sequence). For the CDR3, the DNA is TGCAGTGCTAGAGATGTTGACACTGAAGCTTTCTTT. This encodes CSARDVDTEAFF.